The sequence of this T cell receptor beta chain was determined in a study of PD-1 blockade in classical Hodgkin lymphoma. Across the study: Nivolumab dosing for patients was 3 mg/kg, administered intravenously every 2 weeks.

The junction had 3 bases not matched to a gene; V was cut back by 5 bases and J by 4 bases. CDR1 SNHLY and CDR2 FYNNEI come from the germline V gene. The CDR3 is 14 amino acids. On this clone: The antigen is unknown.

Study conclusions and caveats: With CD4+ cells, TCR diversity rose significantly by C4D1, but not with CD8+ cells.

Sequenced by immunoSEQ multiplex PCR; TCRdb stores in-frame clones only, minus some. The repertoire holds 99,000 or so clones, roughly nine tenths seen once, with over 15% in the top ten. Time point indicated: cycle 4 day 1 (C4D1), after more than five weeks of nivolumab. All trial patients relapsed after autologous stem cell transplantation. This sequence was found in a human donor with classical Hodgkin lymphoma. Source: peripheral blood mononuclear cells (PBMCs), taken before the fourth cycle of nivolumab. This chain links TRBV2 with TRBJ1-2, with TRBD1 matching over 11 bases. CDR3 amino acids: CASSRTGGTYGYTF. As DNA, the CDR3 is TGTGCCAGCAGTCGGACAGGGGGCACCTATGGCTACACCTTC.